This T cell receptor (beta chain) is drawn from a study of CD8+CD57+ T cells in acquired aplastic anemia. Turning to the study itself: Among healthy donors, CD4+ cells averaged roughly 11 million reads.

Points from the study as a whole: A set of twenty-nine CD8+ CDR3 sequences was shared between patients and controls, and these sequences appeared highly expressed in patients.

The use of genomic DNA as template underpinned the TCR beta VDJ and CDR3 profiling. Using its own MiXCR run on the reads, TCRdb lists one record per CDR3 protein. This sample has around 170,000 distinct CDR3 sequences; just over 45% occur once, and the top ten carry about 2.9%. The CDR3 is 12 residues long. The V gene lost 8 bases and the J gene lost 4 bases, with 12 bases spanning the gap. Germline CDR1 is DFQATT and CDR2 is SNEGSKA (reference sequence). In this sample, this clonotype turned up many times. The antigen is unknown. The source is a human donor in good health. The V call is TRBV20-1, the J call TRBJ2-1, with D perhaps matching TRBD1 or TRBD2 (5 bases each). What was sequenced was sorted CD4+, CD8+, or CD8+CD57+ T cells (not recorded which) from PBMCs. The CDR3 here is CSTRDGYNEQFF. CDR3 nucleotides: TGCAGTACCCGGGACGGATACAATGAGCAGTTCTTC.